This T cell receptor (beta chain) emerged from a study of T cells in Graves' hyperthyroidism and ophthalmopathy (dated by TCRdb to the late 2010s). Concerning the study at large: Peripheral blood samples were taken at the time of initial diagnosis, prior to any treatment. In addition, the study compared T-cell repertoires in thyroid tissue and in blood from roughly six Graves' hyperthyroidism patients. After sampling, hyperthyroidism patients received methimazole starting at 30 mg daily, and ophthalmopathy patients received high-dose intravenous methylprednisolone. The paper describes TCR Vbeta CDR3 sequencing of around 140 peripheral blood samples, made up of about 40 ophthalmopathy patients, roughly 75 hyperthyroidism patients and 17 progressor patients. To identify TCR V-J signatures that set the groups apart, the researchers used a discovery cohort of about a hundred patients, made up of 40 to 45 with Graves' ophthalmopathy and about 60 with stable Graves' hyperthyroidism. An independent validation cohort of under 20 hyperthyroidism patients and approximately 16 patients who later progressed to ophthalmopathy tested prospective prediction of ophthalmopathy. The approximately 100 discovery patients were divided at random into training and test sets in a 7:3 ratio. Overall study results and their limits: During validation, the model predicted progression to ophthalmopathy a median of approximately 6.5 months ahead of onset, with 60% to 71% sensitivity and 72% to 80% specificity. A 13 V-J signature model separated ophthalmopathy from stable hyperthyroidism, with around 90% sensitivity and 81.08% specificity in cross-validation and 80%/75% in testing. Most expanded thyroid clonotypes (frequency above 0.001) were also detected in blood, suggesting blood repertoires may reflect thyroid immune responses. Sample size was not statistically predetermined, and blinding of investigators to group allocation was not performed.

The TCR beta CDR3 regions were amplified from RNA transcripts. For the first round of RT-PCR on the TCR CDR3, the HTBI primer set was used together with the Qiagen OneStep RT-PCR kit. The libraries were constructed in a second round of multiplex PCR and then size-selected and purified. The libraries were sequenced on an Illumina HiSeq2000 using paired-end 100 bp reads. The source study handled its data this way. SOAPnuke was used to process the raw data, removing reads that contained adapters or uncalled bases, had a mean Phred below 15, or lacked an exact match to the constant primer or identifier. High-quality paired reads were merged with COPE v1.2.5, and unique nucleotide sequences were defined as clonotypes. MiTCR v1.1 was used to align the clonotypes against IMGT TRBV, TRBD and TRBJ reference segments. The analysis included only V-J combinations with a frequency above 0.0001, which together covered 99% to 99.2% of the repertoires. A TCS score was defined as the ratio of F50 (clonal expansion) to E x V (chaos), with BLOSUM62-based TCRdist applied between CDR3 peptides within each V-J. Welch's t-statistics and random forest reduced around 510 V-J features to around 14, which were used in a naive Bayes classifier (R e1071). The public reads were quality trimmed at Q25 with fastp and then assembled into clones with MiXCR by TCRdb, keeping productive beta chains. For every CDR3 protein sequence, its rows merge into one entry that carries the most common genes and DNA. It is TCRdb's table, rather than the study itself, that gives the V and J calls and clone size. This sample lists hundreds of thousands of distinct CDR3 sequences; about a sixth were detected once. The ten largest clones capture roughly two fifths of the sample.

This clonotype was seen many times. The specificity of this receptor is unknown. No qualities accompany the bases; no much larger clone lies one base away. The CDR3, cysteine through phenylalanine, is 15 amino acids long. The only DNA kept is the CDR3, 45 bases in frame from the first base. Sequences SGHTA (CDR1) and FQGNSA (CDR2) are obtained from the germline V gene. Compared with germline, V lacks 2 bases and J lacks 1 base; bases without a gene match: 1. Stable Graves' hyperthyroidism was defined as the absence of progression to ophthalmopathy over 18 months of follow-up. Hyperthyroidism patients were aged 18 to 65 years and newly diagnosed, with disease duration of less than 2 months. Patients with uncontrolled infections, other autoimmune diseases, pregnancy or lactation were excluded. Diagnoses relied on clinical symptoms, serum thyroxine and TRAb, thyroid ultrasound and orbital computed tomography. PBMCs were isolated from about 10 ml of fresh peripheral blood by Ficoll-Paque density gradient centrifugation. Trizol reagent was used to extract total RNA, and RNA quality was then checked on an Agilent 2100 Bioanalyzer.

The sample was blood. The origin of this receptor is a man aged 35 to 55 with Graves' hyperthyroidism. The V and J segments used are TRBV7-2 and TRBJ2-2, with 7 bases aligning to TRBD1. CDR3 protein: CASSLRQGNTGELFF. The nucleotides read TGTGCCAGCAGCTTAAGACAGGGGAACACCGGGGAGCTGTTTTTT. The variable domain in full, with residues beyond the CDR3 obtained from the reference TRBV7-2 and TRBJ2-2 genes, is GAGVSQSPSNKVTEKGKDVELRCDPISGHTALYWYRQSLGQGLEFLIYFQGNSAPDKSGLPSDRFSAERTGGSVSTLTIQRTQQEDSAVYLCASSLRQGNTGELFFGEGSRLTVL.